This is a list of T cell receptor beta chains from one sample in a study of T-cell memory formation after mild COVID-19. TCRdb re-called the 5' RACE reads through MiXCR, storing one row per CDR3 protein. The data contain under 600,000 distinct CDR3 sequences, approximately 21% of them singletons. Source material: PBMCs or a T cell subset sorted from them (not recorded which). These TCRs come from an adult woman who had mild COVID-19 (a few samples of this study predate the infection). Cell type and time point are not known. Both conserved end residues are part of each CDR3. A D gene is named only where the DNA matches it firmly. The size of a clone is reported for some rows only, either as once, few or many, or as a class for expanded clones.

v_call	clone_size	j_call	d_call	cdr3_aa	cdr3_nt
TRBV12-3/TRBV12-4	few	TRBJ1-6	-	CASSYPPYNSPLHF	TGTGCCAGCAGTTATCCTCCCTATAATTCACCCCTCCACTTT
TRBV5-1	few	TRBJ1-6	TRBD1	CASSLGRPGTGSSYNSPLHF	TGCGCCAGCAGCTTGGGGCGCCCCGGGACAGGGAGCTCCTATAATTCACCCCTCCACTTT
TRBV6-5	few	TRBJ1-5	-	CASCPTLTSHQPQHF	TGTGCCAGCTGTCCGACACTTACCTCCCATCAGCCCCAGCATTTT
TRBV24-1	-	TRBJ2-1	TRBD2	CATGLAASNEQFF	TGTGCCACGGGACTAGCGGCGAGCAATGAGCAGTTCTTC
TRBV7-2	-	TRBJ2-7	-	CASSLVRTQTYEQYF	TGTGCCAGCAGCTTAGTACGGACCCAAACCTACGAGCAGTACTTC
TRBV5-1	-	TRBJ1-1	TRBD1	CASSLRQGNLAFF	TGCGCCAGCAGCCTGAGACAGGGGAATTTGGCTTTCTTT
TRBV20-1	few	TRBJ2-7	-	CSARSLGALPEQYF	TGCAGTGCTAGATCCCTTGGGGCTTTACCTGAGCAGTACTTC
TRBV12-3/TRBV12-4	many	TRBJ2-1	TRBD2	CASSLAGGAANEQFF	TGTGCCAGCAGCCTGGCGGGGGGGGCGGCCAATGAGCAGTTCTTC
TRBV5-1	few	TRBJ2-1	-	CASSHRRRGVYNEQFF	TGCGCCAGCAGCCACCGGAGGAGAGGGGTCTACAATGAGCAGTTCTTC
TRBV4-1	-	TRBJ2-5	-	CASSQEQETQYF	TGCGCCAGCAGCCAAGAACAAGAGACCCAGTACTTC
TRBV9	few	TRBJ2-3	TRBD2	CASSAVAGGGTDTQYF	TGTGCCAGCAGCGCCGTAGCGGGAGGAGGCACAGATACGCAGTATTTT
TRBV5-1	few	TRBJ1-1	TRBD1	CASSQGGGAEAFF	TGCGCCAGCAGCCAGGGGGGAGGCGCTGAAGCTTTCTTT
TRBV7-9	-	TRBJ2-1	TRBD1	CASSPGQGNYNEQFF	TGTGCCAGCAGTCCCGGACAGGGGAATTACAATGAGCAGTTCTTC
TRBV5-1	few	TRBJ2-3	TRBD2	CASSLELAGSTDTQYF	TGCGCCAGCAGCTTGGAACTAGCGGGCAGCACAGATACGCAGTATTTT
TRBV30	few	TRBJ2-3	TRBD1	CAWSFWTGTPDTQYF	TGTGCCTGGAGTTTTTGGACAGGGACTCCAGATACGCAGTATTTT
TRBV24-1	few	TRBJ2-2	-	CATQGGNTGELFF	TGTGCCACCCAGGGTGGGAACACCGGGGAGCTGTTTTTT
TRBV9	few	TRBJ2-2	TRBD1	CASSPTTGASRGGELFF	TGTGCCAGCAGCCCCACGACAGGGGCCTCGAGGGGCGGGGAGCTGTTTTTT
TRBV7-6	-	TRBJ1-2	TRBD1	CASSPWGGQGYGYGYTF	TGTGCCAGCAGCCCCTGGGGTGGACAGGGGTATGGCTATGGCTACACCTTC
TRBV20-1	-	TRBJ2-1	-	CSADDDPSNEQFF	TGCAGTGCCGATGACGACCCGTCTAATGAGCAGTTCTTC
TRBV4-2	few	TRBJ2-7	TRBD2	CASSQEWLAGSYEQYF	TGTGCCAGCAGCCAAGAGTGGCTAGCGGGGTCCTACGAGCAGTACTTC
TRBV4-3	few	TRBJ2-2	TRBD2	CASSQQGGLASGELFF	TGCGCCAGCAGCCAACAAGGTGGACTAGCGTCCGGGGAGCTGTTTTTT
TRBV29-1	once	TRBJ1-2	TRBD1	CSVEDRQGVGYTF	TGCAGCGTTGAAGACCGACAGGGGGTCGGCTACACCTTC
TRBV10-2	few	TRBJ2-7	-	CASSAAGRAGEVSYEQYF	TGCGCCAGCAGTGCGGCCGGAAGGGCAGGGGAGGTATCCTACGAGCAGTACTTC
TRBV25-1	-	TRBJ2-5	-	CASSEASAEGETQYF	TGTGCCAGCAGTGAGGCAAGCGCGGAGGGAGAGACCCAGTACTTC
TRBV18	-	TRBJ2-7	-	CASSPILTGWQYF	TGTGCCAGCTCACCTATATTGACAGGTTGGCAGTACTTC
TRBV12-3/TRBV12-4	-	TRBJ2-1	-	CASAPPGRYNEQFF	TGTGCCAGCGCTCCCCCCGGGCGATACAATGAGCAGTTCTTC
TRBV7-9	-	TRBJ1-2	-	CASSLGAGRGGGYTF	TGTGCCAGCAGCTTAGGGGCCGGGAGGGGAGGAGGCTACACCTTC
TRBV12-3/TRBV12-4	-	TRBJ2-1	-	CASSHLALRDQFF	TGTGCCAGCAGCCATCTCGCCCTCCGGGATCAGTTCTTC
TRBV5-1	few	TRBJ2-1	-	CASSLDWFSYNEQFF	TGCGCCAGCAGCCTGGATTGGTTCTCCTACAATGAGCAGTTCTTC
TRBV21-1	few	TRBJ2-5	-	CASSNLNRDQETQYF	TGTGCCAGCAGCAACTTGAACAGGGACCAAGAGACCCAGTACTTC
TRBV5-1	-	TRBJ2-7	TRBD1	CASSLGSSGGGYEQYF	TGCGCCAGCAGCTTGGGCAGTTCAGGGGGCGGCTACGAGCAGTACTTC
TRBV6-2/TRBV6-3	-	TRBJ2-7	TRBD2	CASSYGTSEQYF	TGTGCCAGCAGTTACGGGACTAGCGAGCAGTACTTC
TRBV6-1	-	TRBJ2-1	TRBD2	CASSGTSGGAYNEQFF	TGTGCCAGCAGCGGGACTAGCGGGGGGGCCTACAATGAGCAGTTCTTC
TRBV24-1	-	TRBJ1-1	TRBD1	CATSTGQGVDEAFF	TGTGCCACCAGTACAGGACAGGGAGTGGATGAAGCTTTCTTT
TRBV5-6	few	TRBJ1-1	-	CASSLGSSWEAFF	TGTGCCAGCAGCTTGGGATCCTCATGGGAAGCTTTCTTT
TRBV20-1	few	TRBJ2-5	TRBD2	CSARAPLVAGGPKAQYF	TGCAGTGCTAGAGCCCCCTTGGTAGCGGGGGGCCCCAAGGCCCAGTACTTC
TRBV14	-	TRBJ2-7	-	CASSQTSGAGGTYEQYF	TGTGCCAGCAGCCAGACATCTGGGGCCGGGGGTACCTACGAGCAGTACTTC
TRBV2	few	TRBJ2-3	TRBD1	CASSRTGARDTQYF	TGTGCCAGCAGTAGGACAGGGGCCCGAGATACGCAGTATTTT
TRBV29-1	-	TRBJ2-1	-	CSVEESPGWQFF	TGCAGCGTTGAAGAATCTCCTGGGTGGCAGTTCTTC
TRBV7-2	many	TRBJ2-2	-	CASTPLTHTGELFF	TGTGCCAGCACCCCTCTCACCCACACCGGGGAGCTGTTTTTT
TRBV7-9	-	TRBJ1-2	-	CASSQDGGSGYTF	TGTGCCAGCAGCCAAGATGGGGGTAGCGGCTACACCTTC
TRBV7-9	many	TRBJ2-2	TRBD2	CASSQTSGSRPTGELFF	TGTGCCAGCAGCCAGACTAGCGGGAGTCGGCCCACCGGGGAGCTGTTTTTT
TRBV5-1	-	TRBJ1-1	-	CASSLEGRTQAFF	TGCGCCAGCAGCTTGGAAGGCAGGACCCAAGCTTTCTTT
TRBV7-2	few	TRBJ1-1	TRBD1	CASSNRQGRSEAFF	TGTGCCAGCAGCAATAGACAGGGGAGGAGTGAAGCTTTCTTT
TRBV13	few	TRBJ1-6	-	CASSDPRTSNNSPLHF	TGTGCCAGCAGCGACCCAAGGACAAGCAATAATTCACCCCTCCACTTT
TRBV12-3/TRBV12-4	-	TRBJ1-2	TRBD1	CASSITEDRRYGYTF	TGTGCCAGCAGCATTACGGAGGACAGGAGGTATGGCTACACCTTC
TRBV5-1	-	TRBJ2-5	TRBD1	CASSWGQDTETQYF	TGCGCCAGTTCGTGGGGACAGGACACGGAGACCCAGTACTTC
TRBV12-3/TRBV12-4	-	TRBJ2-6	-	CASSSGVAGANVLTF	TGTGCCAGCAGTTCAGGGGTTGCTGGGGCCAACGTCCTGACTTTC
TRBV7-2	few	TRBJ2-5	TRBD2	CASSLVAGGLETQYF	TGTGCCAGCAGCTTAGTCGCGGGAGGGCTTGAGACCCAGTACTTC
TRBV29-1	few	TRBJ2-1	TRBD2	CSVNSGGAGRNEQFF	TGCAGCGTTAATAGCGGGGGGGCAGGTAGAAATGAGCAGTTCTTC
TRBV7-9	-	TRBJ2-2	-	CASRMRGTGNTGELFF	TGTGCCAGCCGGATGCGGGGAACAGGGAACACCGGGGAGCTGTTTTTT
TRBV29-1	-	TRBJ2-7	-	CSVGVRSYEQYF	TGCAGCGTTGGGGTACGGTCCTACGAGCAGTACTTC